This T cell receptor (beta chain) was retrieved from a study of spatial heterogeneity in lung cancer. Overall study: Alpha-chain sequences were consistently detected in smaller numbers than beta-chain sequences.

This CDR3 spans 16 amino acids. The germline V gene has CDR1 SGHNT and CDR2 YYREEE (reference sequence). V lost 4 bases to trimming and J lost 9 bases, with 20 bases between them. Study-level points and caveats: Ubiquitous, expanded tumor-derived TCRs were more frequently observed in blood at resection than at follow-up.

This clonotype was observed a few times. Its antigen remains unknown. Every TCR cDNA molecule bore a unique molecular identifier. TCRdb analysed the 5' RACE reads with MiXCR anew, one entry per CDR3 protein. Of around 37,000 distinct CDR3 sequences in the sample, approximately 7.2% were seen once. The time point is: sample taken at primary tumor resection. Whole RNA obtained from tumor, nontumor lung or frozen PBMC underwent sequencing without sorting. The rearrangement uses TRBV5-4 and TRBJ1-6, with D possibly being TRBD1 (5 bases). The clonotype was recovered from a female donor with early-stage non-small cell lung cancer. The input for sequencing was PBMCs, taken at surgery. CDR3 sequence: CASSPNPGQGISPLHF. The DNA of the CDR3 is TGTGCCAGCAGCCCGAACCCGGGGCAGGGTATTTCACCCCTCCACTTT. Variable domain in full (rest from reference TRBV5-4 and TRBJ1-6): ETGVTQSPTHLIKTRGQQVTLRCSSQSGHNTVSWYQQALGQGPQFIFQYYREEENGRGNFPPRFSGLQFPNYSSELNVNALELDDSALYLCASSPNPGQGISPLHFGNGTRLTVT.